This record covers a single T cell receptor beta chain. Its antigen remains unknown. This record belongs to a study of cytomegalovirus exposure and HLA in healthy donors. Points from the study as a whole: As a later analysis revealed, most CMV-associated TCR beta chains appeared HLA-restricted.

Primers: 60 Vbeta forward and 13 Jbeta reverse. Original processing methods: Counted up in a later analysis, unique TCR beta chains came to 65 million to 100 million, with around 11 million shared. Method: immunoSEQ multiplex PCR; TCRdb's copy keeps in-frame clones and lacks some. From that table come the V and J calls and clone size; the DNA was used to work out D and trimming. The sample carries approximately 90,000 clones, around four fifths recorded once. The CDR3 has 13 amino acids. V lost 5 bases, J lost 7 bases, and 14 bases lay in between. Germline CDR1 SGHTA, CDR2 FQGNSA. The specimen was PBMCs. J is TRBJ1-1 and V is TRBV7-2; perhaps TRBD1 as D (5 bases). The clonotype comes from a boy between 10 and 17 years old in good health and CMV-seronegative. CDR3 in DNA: TGTGCCAGCAGCCGAGCCTGGGGGGATGAAGCTTTCTTT. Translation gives CASSRAWGDEAFF. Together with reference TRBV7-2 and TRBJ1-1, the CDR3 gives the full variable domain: GAGVSQSPSNKVTEKGKDVELRCDPISGHTALYWYRQSLGQGLEFLIYFQGNSAPDKSGLPSDRFSAERTGGSVSTLTIQRTQQEDSAVYLCASSRAWGDEAFFGQGTRLTVV.